The 22 T cell receptor beta chains below were found in one sample sequenced in a study of blood T cell repertoires in COVID-19. Sequenced by immunoSEQ multiplex PCR; TCRdb stores in-frame clones only, minus some. The table has fewer than 50,000 clones, more than 70% seen once. Material: peripheral blood. These receptors came from a woman older than 75 with active or convalescent COVID-19.

This chain connects TRBV4-2 to TRBJ1-3; 7 bases fit TRBD1. Germline V CDR1 and CDR2: LGHNA, YNFKEQ. Trimming at V came to 0 bases and at J to 0 bases, leaving 2 bases not matched to a gene. The CDR3 spans 16 residues. The CDR3 DNA reads as TGTGCCAGCAGCCAAGAGGGGACAGACTCTGGAAACACCATATATTTT. It specifies CASSQEGTDSGNTIYF.

The chain uses TRBV2 and TRBJ2-7; no clear D gene. The CDR3 is made up of 10 amino acids. V was shortened by 1 base and J by 12 bases, with 7 bases between the two germline ends. From germline, CDR1 is SNHLY and CDR2 FYNNEI. The CDR3 is CASSEVQSYF. The DNA for the CDR3 is TGTGCCAGCAGTGAAGTTCAGTCGTACTTC.

The chain combines TRBV19 with TRBJ2-7, with 9 bases matching TRBD1. The CDR3 runs to 15 residues. Germline loops: CDR1 LNHDA, CDR2 SQIVND (reference sequence). With V trimmed by 4 bases and J by 4 bases, 8 bases remained unmatched. The CDR3 loop reads CASSSGTGSRYEQYF. CDR3 DNA: TGTGCCAGTAGTAGTGGGACAGGGAGTAGGTACGAGCAGTACTTC.

The chain combines TRBV7-8 with TRBJ1-2; 7 nucleotides agree with TRBD1. There are 12 residues in the CDR3. Germline CDR1 and CDR2: SGHVS and FQNEAQ. V shed 8 bases, J shed 3 bases, and the junction held 3 bases outside the gene matches. CDR3 protein: CASGGGYYGYTF. Here the CDR3 DNA reads TGTGCCAGCGGAGGGGGCTACTATGGCTACACCTTC.

The V and J genes are TRBV7-2 and TRBJ1-1; 9 bases fit TRBD1. Germline V CDR1 and CDR2: SGHTA, FQGNSA. The length of the CDR3 is 15 residues. Trimming took 5 bases from V and 5 from J; bases not matched to a gene: 9. CDR3 amino acids: CASSTTGGSGTEAFF. The CDR3 bases are TGTGCCAGCAGCACCACAGGGGGCTCCGGTACTGAAGCTTTCTTT. The complete variable domain, with remaining parts taken from reference TRBV7-2 and TRBJ1-1, reads GAGVSQSPSNKVTEKGKDVELRCDPISGHTALYWYRQSLGQGLEFLIYFQGNSAPDKSGLPSDRFSAERTGGSVSTLTIQRTQQEDSAVYLCASSTTGGSGTEAFFGQGTRLTVV.

This clone was seen once. This sequence joins TRBV7-2 and TRBJ1-1, with a possible D match to TRBD1 (6 bases). CDR3 length equals 16 residues. CDR1 is SGHTA, CDR2 FQGNSA, per germline. The V and J ends lost 1 base and 5 bases respectively, with 17 bases between them. In nucleotides, the CDR3 is TGTGCCAGCAGCTTAGATGGGGGGGGCGCGAGGACTGAAGCTTTCTTT. It is translated as CASSLDGGGARTEAFF. Supplemented by reference TRBV7-2 and TRBJ1-1, the full variable domain reads GAGVSQSPSNKVTEKGKDVELRCDPISGHTALYWYRQSLGQGLEFLIYFQGNSAPDKSGLPSDRFSAERTGGSVSTLTIQRTQQEDSAVYLCASSLDGGGARTEAFFGQGTRLTVV.

In its sample, this clone was seen once. The V gene is TRBV9, the J gene TRBJ2-3; TRBD2 agrees at 14 bases. This CDR3 region has 18 residues. Losses at the gene ends were 3 bases for V and 0 bases for J; bases not matched to a gene: 6. Per the germline V gene, CDR1 is SGDLS and CDR2 is YYNGEE. The CDR3 here is CASSGGLAGDGSTDTQYF. The CDR3 bases are TGTGCCAGCAGCGGGGGACTAGCGGGAGATGGAAGCACAGATACGCAGTATTTT. Complete variable domain (other parts from reference TRBV9 and TRBJ2-3): DSGVTQTPKHLITATGQRVTLRCSPRSGDLSVYWYQQSLDQGLQFLIQYYNGEERAKGNILERFSAQQFPDLHSELNLSSLELGDSALYFCASSGGLAGDGSTDTQYFGPGTRLTVL.

The chain joins TRBV6-5 to TRBJ2-1; maybe TRBD2 (5 bases). CDR1 MNHEY and CDR2 SVGAGI come from the germline V gene. The CDR3 consists of 13 residues. The ends were cut back, 6 bases at V and 4 bases at J, with 10 bases in the middle. For the CDR3, the DNA is TGTGCCAGCAGAGGACTCGCGTACAATGAGCAGTTCTTC. Protein sequence: CASRGLAYNEQFF.

J is TRBJ2-7 and V is TRBV7-9; D is possibly TRBD2 (6 bases). Trimming stripped 5 bases from V and 5 bases from J, with 13 bases between. In germline, CDR1 is SEHNR, CDR2 FQNEAQ (reference sequence). The CDR3 is 13 amino acids. The CDR3, as DNA: TGTGCCAGCAGCCCCTGGGGGGTCGACGAGCAGTACTTC. Its protein is CASSPWGVDEQYF. The full variable domain, its missing parts supplied by reference TRBV7-9 and TRBJ2-7, is DTGVSQNPRHKITKRGQNVTFRCDPISEHNRLYWYRQTLGQGPEFLTYFQNEAQLEKSRLLSDRFSAERPKGSFSTLEIQRTEQGDSAMYLCASSPWGVDEQYFGPGTRLTVT.

V gene TRBV6-6 combines with J gene TRBJ1-5; no definite D call. V was pared by 5 bases and J by 3 bases, with 20 bases between. This CDR3 contains 17 residues. The V gene's germline CDR1 is MNHNY and CDR2 SVGAGI (reference sequence). CDR3 protein: CASSPTPGYRNNQPQHF. The CDR3 DNA reads as TGTGCCAGCAGTCCAACTCCGGGGTACCGGAACAATCAGCCCCAGCATTTT.

Comments on this clone: Mismatch with germline at one junction end may stem from a read error. The same CDR3 arises from other DNA sequences in this sample as well. The chain carries TRBV7-3 and TRBJ1-1; tentative D call: TRBD1 (6 bases). Germline CDR1 is SGHTA and CDR2 is FQGTGA. The CDR3 extends over 16 amino acids. CDR3 bases: TGCGCCAGCAGCTTAGGCCCCCAGGGGACGGGCACTGAAGCTTTCTTT. Protein sequence: CASSLGPQGTGTEAFF. The whole variable domain, remainder taken from reference TRBV7-3 and TRBJ1-1, is GAGVSQTPSNKVTEKGKYVELRCDPISGHTALYWYRQSLGQGPEFLIYFQGTGAADDSGLPNDRFFAVRPEGSVSTLKIQRTERGDSAVYLCASSLGPQGTGTEAFFGQGTRLTVV.

The rearrangement joins TRBV14 to TRBJ1-1; no reliable D call. CDR3 length equals 13 residues. The germline V gene has CDR1 SGHDN and CDR2 FVKESK. Trimming took 6 bases from V and 7 from J, leaving 15 bases between them. CDR3 residues: CASRFYGEGEAFF. CDR3 DNA sequence: TGTGCCAGCAGATTTTACGGAGAGGGTGAAGCTTTCTTT.

V usage is TRBV7-6 and J usage is TRBJ2-1, with 10 bases that match TRBD1. V was clipped by 7 bases and J by 5 bases; unmatched bases: 8. This CDR3 contains 15 residues. The V gene's germline CDR1 is SGHVS and CDR2 FNYEAQ. The CDR3 nucleotides are TGTGCCAGCAAATTGGACAGGGGGTCTCACAATGAGCAGTTCTTC. This gives the protein CASKLDRGSHNEQFF.

The chain employs TRBV5-6 and TRBJ1-4, with a weak D call TRBD1 (6 bases). CDR3 size: 15 residues. Per the germline V gene, CDR1 is SGHDT and CDR2 is YYEEEE. Between the trimmed V and J ends, which lost 4 bases and 8 bases, there was a span of 18 bases. CDR3 sequence: CASSRTSGTNEKLFF. CDR3 coding DNA: TGTGCCAGCAGCCGTACCAGTGGGACAAACGAAAAACTGTTTTTT.

The rearrangement joins TRBV30 to TRBJ2-1; possibly TRBD1 for D (6 bases). The germline V and J ends were trimmed by 6 bases and 7 bases, with 22 bases remaining between them. The CDR3 covers 15 residues. The germline CDR1 and CDR2 sequences are GTSNPN and SVGIG (reference sequence). The CDR3 spells CACTPVPLGANEQFF. The DNA of the CDR3 is TGTGCCTGTACCCCGGTCCCCCTGGGGGCTAATGAGCAGTTCTTC.

This clone was detected only once. The CDR3 reads CAISGGGLAGLQETQYF. The CDR3 bases are TGTGCCATCAGCGGAGGGGGACTAGCGGGACTACAAGAGACCCAGTACTTC. The chain employs TRBV10-3 and TRBJ2-5, with 13 bases identical to TRBD2. The CDR3 contains 17 residues. The germline V gene encodes CDR1 ENHRY and CDR2 SYGVKD. The junction had 9 bases not matched to a gene; V was cut back by 6 bases and J by 2 bases.

The J gene is TRBJ2-1, the V gene TRBV5-1, with D unresolved. V lost 0 bases and J 4 bases, leaving 5 bases between the germline ends. The CDR3 covers 13 residues. Germline-derived CDR1 and CDR2 are SGHRS and YFSETQ. In DNA, the CDR3 is TGCGCCAGCAGCTTGGCTATATACAATGAGCAGTTCTTC. This translates into CASSLAIYNEQFF.

CDR3 in amino acids: CASSWGGQGDTEAFF. Written as DNA, the CDR3 is TGCGCCAGCAGCTGGGGAGGACAGGGCGACACTGAAGCTTTCTTT. This sequence joins TRBV5-1 and TRBJ1-1, with 8 nucleotides matching TRBD1. Trimming took 3 bases from V and 3 from J; bases not matched to a gene: 7. Germline CDR1 and CDR2: SGHRS and YFSETQ. The CDR3 is 15 residues long.

The chain recombines TRBV4-1 with TRBJ1-4; maybe TRBD1 (5 bases). V was trimmed by 2 bases and J by 8 bases, leaving 9 bases between them. The length of the CDR3 is 13 residues. Germline V gives CDR1 MGHRA, CDR2 YSYEKL. The CDR3 DNA is TGCGCCAGCAGCCAACCAGGGAACGAAAAACTGTTTTTT. Translation: CASSQPGNEKLFF.

CDR3 loop: CASSLSGEHGYTF. CDR3 nucleotide sequence: TGTGCCAGCAGTTTAAGCGGGGAACATGGCTACACCTTC. This chain joins TRBV28 and TRBJ1-2; D remains ambiguous. The length of the CDR3 is 13 residues. V was shortened by 2 bases and J by 6 bases, with 10 bases between the two germline ends. CDR1 and CDR2 from the germline V gene are MDHEN and SYDVKM.

The gene calls are TRBV7-2 and TRBJ2-7; maybe TRBD2 (6 bases). The germline gives CDR1 SGHTA, CDR2 FQGNSA. The CDR3 runs 15 residues. The ends were cut back, 1 base at V and 0 bases at J, with 10 bases in the middle. CDR3 nucleotide sequence: TGTGCCAGCAGCTTAGGCGGGAAGAGCTCCTACGAGCAGTACTTC. Its translation: CASSLGGKSSYEQYF.

This chain links TRBV7-2 with TRBJ2-5; a weak D match, TRBD2 (5 bases). Per the germline V gene, CDR1 is SGHTA and CDR2 is FQGNSA. Between the trimmed V and J ends, which lost 6 bases and 5 bases, there was a span of 13 bases. The CDR3 has 13 amino acids. The CDR3 region is CASRDGVGETQYF. The CDR3 bases are TGTGCCAGCAGGGACGGGGTTGGCGAGACCCAGTACTTC. Filled out from reference TRBV7-2 and TRBJ2-5, the complete variable domain reads GAGVSQSPSNKVTEKGKDVELRCDPISGHTALYWYRQSLGQGLEFLIYFQGNSAPDKSGLPSDRFSAERTGGSVSTLTIQRTQQEDSAVYLCASRDGVGETQYFGPGTRLLVL.